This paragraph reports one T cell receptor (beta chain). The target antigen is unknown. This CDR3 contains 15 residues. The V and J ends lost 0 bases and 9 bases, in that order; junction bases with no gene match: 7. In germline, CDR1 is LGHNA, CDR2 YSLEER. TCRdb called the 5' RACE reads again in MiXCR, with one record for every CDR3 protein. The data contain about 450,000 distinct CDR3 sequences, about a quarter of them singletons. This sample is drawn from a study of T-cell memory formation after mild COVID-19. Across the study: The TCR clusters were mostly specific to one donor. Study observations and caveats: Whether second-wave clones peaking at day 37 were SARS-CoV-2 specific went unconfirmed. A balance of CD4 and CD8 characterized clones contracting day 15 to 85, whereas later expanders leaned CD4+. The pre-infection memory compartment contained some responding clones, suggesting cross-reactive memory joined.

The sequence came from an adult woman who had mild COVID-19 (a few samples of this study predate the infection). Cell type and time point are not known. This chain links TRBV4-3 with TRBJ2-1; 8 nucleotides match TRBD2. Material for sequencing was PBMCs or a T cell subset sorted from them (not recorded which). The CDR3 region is CASSQDSLAGREQFF. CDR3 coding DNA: TGCGCCAGCAGCCAAGATAGCCTAGCGGGTCGTGAGCAGTTCTTC.